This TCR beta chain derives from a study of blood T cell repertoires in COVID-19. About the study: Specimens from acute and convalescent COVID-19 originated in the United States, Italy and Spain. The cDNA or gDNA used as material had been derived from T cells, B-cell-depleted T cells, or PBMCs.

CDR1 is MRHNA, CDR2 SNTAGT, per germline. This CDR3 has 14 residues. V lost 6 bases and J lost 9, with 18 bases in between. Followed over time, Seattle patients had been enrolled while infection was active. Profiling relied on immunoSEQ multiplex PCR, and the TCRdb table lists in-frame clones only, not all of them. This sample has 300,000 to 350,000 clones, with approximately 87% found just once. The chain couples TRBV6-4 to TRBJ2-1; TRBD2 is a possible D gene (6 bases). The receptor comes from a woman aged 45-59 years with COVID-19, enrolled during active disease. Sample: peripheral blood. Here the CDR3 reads CASSSTSRTLEQFF. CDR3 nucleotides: TGTGCCAGCAGCTCGACTAGTCGGACCCTTGAGCAGTTCTTC.